This is a list of T cell receptor beta chains from one sample in a study of cytomegalovirus exposure and HLA in healthy donors. The repertoire was sequenced with immunoSEQ multiplex PCR; TCRdb's copy has only in-frame clones and lacks some. There are around 300,000 clones in the sample; 70% to 90% occur only once, and about 2.3% lies in the top ten. Sequencing was carried out using PBMCs. These receptor sequences come from a woman aged 18-29 years in good health and CMV-seronegative. Both conserved end residues are part of each CDR3. D genes are given only for firm matches. Where a row states a size, it is once, few, many or the class of an expanded clone; other rows omit it.

size: .; V: TRBV19; J: TRBJ1-5; D: .; DNA: TGTGCCAGTAGTATACAGGGCCGATATAGCAATCAGCCCCAGCATTTT; CDR3: CASSIQGRYSNQPQHF
size: .; V: TRBV7-9; J: TRBJ1-1; D: .; DNA: TGTGCCAGCAGCTTCAGTTTTAACACTGAAGCTTTCTTT; CDR3: CASSFSFNTEAFF
size: .; V: TRBV19; J: TRBJ2-7; D: TRBD2; DNA: TGTGCCAGTAGGACTAGCGGGGGGGCCGAGCAGTACTTC; CDR3: CASRTSGGAEQYF
size: .; V: TRBV4-1; J: TRBJ1-4; D: .; DNA: TGCGCCAGCAGCCAAGATCATGGGGCAAATGAAAAACTGTTTTTT; CDR3: CASSQDHGANEKLFF
size: few; V: TRBV29-1; J: TRBJ1-2; D: TRBD1; DNA: TGCAGCGTTGAACAGGGGGCCATAAGGGGCTACACCTTC; CDR3: CSVEQGAIRGYTF
size: .; V: TRBV7-9; J: TRBJ1-2; D: TRBD1; DNA: TGTGCCAGCAGCCCCCTGGGGACAGCTAACTATGGCTACACCTTC; CDR3: CASSPLGTANYGYTF
size: .; V: TRBV4-1; J: TRBJ2-5; D: .; DNA: TGCGCCAGCAGCCAAGACCGGTACCAAGAGACCCAGTACTTC; CDR3: CASSQDRYQETQYF
size: once; V: TRBV2; J: TRBJ2-7; D: TRBD1; DNA: TGTGCCAGCAGGACGGACAGGGTAATGGACGAGCAGTACTTC; CDR3: CASRTDRVMDEQYF
size: .; V: TRBV5-8; J: TRBJ2-2; D: TRBD1; DNA: TGTGCCAGCAGCTGGTGGACAGGGAACACCGGGGAGCTGTTTTTT; CDR3: CASSWWTGNTGELFF
size: once; V: TRBV6-1; J: TRBJ2-5; D: TRBD2; DNA: TGTGCCAGCAGTGAAGCGACTAGCGGGGGGGGAAGGGAGACCCAGTACTTC; CDR3: CASSEATSGGGRETQYF
size: .; V: TRBV18; J: TRBJ2-5; D: TRBD2; DNA: TGTGCCAGCTCACCAACCACTAGCGGGGACGGAGAGACCCAGTACTTC; CDR3: CASSPTTSGDGETQYF
size: .; V: TRBV5-1; J: TRBJ2-2; D: TRBD2; DNA: TGCGCCAGCAGCTTGGAATTGGTAGCGGGTGTACGGACCGGGGAGCTGTTTTTT; CDR3: CASSLELVAGVRTGELFF
size: .; V: TRBV6-1; J: TRBJ2-2; D: .; DNA: TGTGCCAGCAGTGAGTCAGGGACTTTGGCCGGGGAGCTGTTTTTT; CDR3: CASSESGTLAGELFF
size: .; V: TRBV6-5; J: TRBJ2-6; D: .; DNA: TGTGCCAGCTCCAGGGGATCCGGGGCCAACGTCCTGACTTTC; CDR3: CASSRGSGANVLTF
size: .; V: TRBV2; J: TRBJ2-1; D: .; DNA: TGTGCCAGCAGCCCTGGCCTGTACAATGAGCAGTTCTTC; CDR3: CASSPGLYNEQFF
size: .; V: TRBV30; J: TRBJ1-4; D: TRBD1; DNA: TGTGCCTGGGACCCGGGACAGGGGAATGAAAAACTGTTTTTT; CDR3: CAWDPGQGNEKLFF
size: .; V: TRBV10-3; J: TRBJ1-6; D: .; DNA: TGTGCCATCAGTGAGGGGCAGCCCAATTCACCCCTCCACTTT; CDR3: CAISEGQPNSPLHF
size: .; V: TRBV9; J: TRBJ2-7; D: TRBD1; DNA: TGTGCCAGCAGCGAGGGACAGGGGTCCCCCTCCTACGAGCAGTACTTC; CDR3: CASSEGQGSPSYEQYF
size: .; V: TRBV19; J: TRBJ2-1; D: .; DNA: TGTGCCAGTAGTGCCGGGGTCAACAATGAGCAGTTCTTC; CDR3: CASSAGVNNEQFF
size: .; V: TRBV5-1; J: TRBJ2-7; D: TRBD2; DNA: TGCGCCAGCAGCCCCCGGGTAGCGGGGGAACTCTCCTACGAGCAGTACTTC; CDR3: CASSPRVAGELSYEQYF
size: .; V: TRBV7-6; J: TRBJ1-2; D: .; DNA: TGTGCCAGCAGCTTCGGGCCCAGGGGTGAAAATGGCTACACCTTC; CDR3: CASSFGPRGENGYTF
size: .; V: TRBV21-1; J: TRBJ1-2; D: .; DNA: TGTGCCAGCAGCAAACCAGGGGTTGGTAACTATGGCTACACCTTC; CDR3: CASSKPGVGNYGYTF
size: .; V: TRBV21-1; J: TRBJ1-1; D: .; DNA: TGTGCCAGCAGCAAAGAGGAGTTGCCACAGAACACTGAAGCTTTCTTT; CDR3: CASSKEELPQNTEAFF
size: once; V: TRBV5-1; J: TRBJ1-4; D: .; DNA: TGCGCCAGCAGCTTGGGCCCACAGGTCCCTAATGAAGAACTGTTTTTT; CDR3: CASSLGPQVPNEELFF
size: .; V: TRBV27; J: TRBJ2-7; D: TRBD1; DNA: TGTGCCAGCATGGGTCCGGGACAGGGGGCATACGAGCAGTACTTC; CDR3: CASMGPGQGAYEQYF
size: .; V: TRBV7-2; J: TRBJ2-5; D: .; DNA: TGTGCCAGCAGCTCCCGTCAGACCCAGTACTTC; CDR3: CASSSRQTQYF
size: .; V: TRBV29-1; J: TRBJ2-1; D: .; DNA: TGCAGCGTTGGAGGTAGTGGCAATGAGCAGTTCTTC; CDR3: CSVGGSGNEQFF
size: .; V: TRBV27; J: TRBJ1-5; D: .; DNA: TGTGCCAGCCGGCTTAGACAGGGCAATCAGCCCCAGCATTTT; CDR3: CASRLRQGNQPQHF
size: .; V: TRBV14; J: TRBJ1-3; D: TRBD1; DNA: TGTGCCAGCAGCCAATCCGGGACAGGGAACGGAAACACCATATATTTT; CDR3: CASSQSGTGNGNTIYF
size: .; V: TRBV6-5; J: TRBJ1-4; D: TRBD1; DNA: TGTGCCAGCAGTAGGACAGGGACTGAAAAACTGTTTTTT; CDR3: CASSRTGTEKLFF
size: .; V: TRBV19; J: TRBJ2-7; D: TRBD1; DNA: TGTGCCAGTAGTATCTCTCCCGGGACAGGGGGTTTCTACGAGCAGTACTTC; CDR3: CASSISPGTGGFYEQYF
size: .; V: TRBV15; J: TRBJ1-5; D: .; DNA: TGTGCCACCAGCAGCAGACGCAGGGGCTTGGGTAGCAATCAGCCCCAGCATTTT; CDR3: CATSSRRRGLGSNQPQHF
size: .; V: TRBV5-6; J: TRBJ1-5; D: .; DNA: TGTGCCAGCAGCTTGGGGATTCTTGGAGCGGGGGTGGGGAATCAGCCCCAGCATTTT; CDR3: CASSLGILGAGVGNQPQHF
size: .; V: TRBV7-6; J: TRBJ2-7; D: .; DNA: TGTGCCAGCAGCTTAGCTTTGTCAGGGCTTTTCTACGAGCAGTACTTC; CDR3: CASSLALSGLFYEQYF
size: .; V: TRBV6-5; J: TRBJ1-2; D: .; DNA: TGTGCCAGCAGTTACTCCGAGCTCTTTGGCTACACCTTC; CDR3: CASSYSELFGYTF
size: .; V: TRBV2; J: TRBJ1-1; D: TRBD1; DNA: TGTGCCAGCAGTGGCGGACAGGGAGACACTGAAGCTTTCTTT; CDR3: CASSGGQGDTEAFF
size: .; V: TRBV30; J: TRBJ1-1; D: .; DNA: TGTGCCTGGAGTGGGGCCCCTATGAGGGGGGCTTTCTTT; CDR3: CAWSGAPMRGAFF
size: .; V: TRBV6-6; J: TRBJ2-1; D: TRBD2; DNA: TGTGCCAGCAGTTACTCGATGGGGGGGACCTACAATGAGCAGTTCTTC; CDR3: CASSYSMGGTYNEQFF
size: .; V: TRBV5-6; J: TRBJ1-2; D: TRBD1; DNA: TGTGCCAGCACCTTCGGGACAGGGAAGAGCGGCTATGGCTACACCTTC; CDR3: CASTFGTGKSGYGYTF
size: .; V: TRBV11-2; J: TRBJ1-2; D: .; DNA: TGTGCCAGCAGCTTGTCGGGGGGCTACACCTTC; CDR3: CASSLSGGYTF
size: .; V: TRBV27; J: TRBJ2-7; D: .; DNA: TGTGCCAGCAGTTTAGGAGTGGACAGCTACGAGCAGTACTTC; CDR3: CASSLGVDSYEQYF
size: .; V: TRBV5-4; J: TRBJ2-7; D: TRBD2; DNA: TGTGCCAGCAGCCGGGGACTAGCTTCCTACGAGCAGTACTTC; CDR3: CASSRGLASYEQYF